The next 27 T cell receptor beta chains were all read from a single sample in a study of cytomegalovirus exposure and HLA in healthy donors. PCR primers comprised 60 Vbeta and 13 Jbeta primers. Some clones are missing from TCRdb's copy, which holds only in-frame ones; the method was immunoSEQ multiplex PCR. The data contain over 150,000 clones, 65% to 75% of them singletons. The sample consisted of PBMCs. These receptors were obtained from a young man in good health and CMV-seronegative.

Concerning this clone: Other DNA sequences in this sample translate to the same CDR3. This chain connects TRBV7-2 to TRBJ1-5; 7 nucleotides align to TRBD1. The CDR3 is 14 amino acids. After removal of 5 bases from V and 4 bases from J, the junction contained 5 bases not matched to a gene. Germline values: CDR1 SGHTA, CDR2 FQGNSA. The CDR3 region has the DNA TGTGCCAGCAGCCCACAGGGGTCGAATCAGCCCCAGCATTTT. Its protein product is CASSPQGSNQPQHF.

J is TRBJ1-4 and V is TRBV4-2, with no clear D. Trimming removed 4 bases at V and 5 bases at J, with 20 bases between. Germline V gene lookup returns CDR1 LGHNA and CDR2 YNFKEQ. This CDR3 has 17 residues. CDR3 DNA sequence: TGTGCCAGCAGCCCGAACATAGGGCTGAGGGTAAATGAAAAACTGTTTTTT. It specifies CASSPNIGLRVNEKLFF.

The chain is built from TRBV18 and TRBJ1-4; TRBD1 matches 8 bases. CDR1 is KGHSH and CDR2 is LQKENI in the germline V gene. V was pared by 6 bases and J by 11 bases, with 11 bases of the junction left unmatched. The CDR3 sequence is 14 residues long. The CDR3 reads CASSLPGQARKLFF. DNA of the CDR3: TGTGCCAGCTCCTTACCGGGACAGGCGAGGAAACTGTTTTTT.

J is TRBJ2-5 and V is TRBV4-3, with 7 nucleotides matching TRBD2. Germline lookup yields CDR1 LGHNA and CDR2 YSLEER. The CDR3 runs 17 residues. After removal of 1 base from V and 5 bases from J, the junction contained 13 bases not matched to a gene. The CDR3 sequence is CASSQGYTGGARETQYF. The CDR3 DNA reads TGCGCCAGCAGCCAAGGATATACGGGGGGAGCAAGGGAGACCCAGTACTTC.

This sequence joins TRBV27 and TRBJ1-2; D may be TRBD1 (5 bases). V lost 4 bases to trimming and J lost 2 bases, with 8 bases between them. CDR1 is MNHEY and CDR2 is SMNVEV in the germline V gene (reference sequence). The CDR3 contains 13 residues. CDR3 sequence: CASSWDSNYGYTF. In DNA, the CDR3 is TGTGCCAGCAGTTGGGACTCAAACTATGGCTACACCTTC.

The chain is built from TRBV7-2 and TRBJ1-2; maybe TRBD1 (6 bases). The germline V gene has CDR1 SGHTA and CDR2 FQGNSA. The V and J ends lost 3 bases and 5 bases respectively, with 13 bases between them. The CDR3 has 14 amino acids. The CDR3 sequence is CASSFAGDGYGYTF. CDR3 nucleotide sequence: TGTGCCAGCAGCTTCGCAGGGGATGGTTATGGCTACACCTTC.

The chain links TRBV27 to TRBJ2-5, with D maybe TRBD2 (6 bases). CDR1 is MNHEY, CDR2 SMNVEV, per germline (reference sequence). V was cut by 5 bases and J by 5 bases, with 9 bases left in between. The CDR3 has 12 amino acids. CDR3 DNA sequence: TGTGCCAGCAGTCCTGGAGGGGAGACCCAGTACTTC. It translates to CASSPGGETQYF.

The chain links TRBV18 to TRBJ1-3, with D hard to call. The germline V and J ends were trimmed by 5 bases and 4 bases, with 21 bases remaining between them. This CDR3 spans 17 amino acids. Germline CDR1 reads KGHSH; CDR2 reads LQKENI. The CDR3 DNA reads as TGTGCCAGCTCAGCAAGAGTCGCCCCCCTGTCCGGAAACACCATATATTTT. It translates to CASSARVAPLSGNTIYF.

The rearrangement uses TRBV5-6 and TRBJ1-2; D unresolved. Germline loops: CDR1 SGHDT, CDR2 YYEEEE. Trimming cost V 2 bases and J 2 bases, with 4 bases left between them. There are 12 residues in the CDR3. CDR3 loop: CASSFQNYGYTF. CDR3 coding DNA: TGTGCCAGCAGCTTTCAGAACTATGGCTACACCTTC. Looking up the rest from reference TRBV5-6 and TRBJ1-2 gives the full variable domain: DAGVTQSPTHLIKTRGQQVTLRCSPKSGHDTVSWYQQALGQGPQFIFQYYEEEERQRGNFPDRFSGHQFPNYSSELNVNALLLGDSALYLCASSFQNYGYTFGSGTRLTVV.

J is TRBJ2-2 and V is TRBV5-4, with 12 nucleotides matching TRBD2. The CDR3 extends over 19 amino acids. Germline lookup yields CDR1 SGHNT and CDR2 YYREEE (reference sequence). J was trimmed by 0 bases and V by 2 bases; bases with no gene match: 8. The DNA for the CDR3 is TGTGCCAGCAGCTTTACTAGCGGGGGGCTTTTTACGAACACCGGGGAGCTGTTTTTT. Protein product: CASSFTSGGLFTNTGELFF. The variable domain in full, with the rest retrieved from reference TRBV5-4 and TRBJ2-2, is ETGVTQSPTHLIKTRGQQVTLRCSSQSGHNTVSWYQQALGQGPQFIFQYYREEENGRGNFPPRFSGLQFPNYSSELNVNALELDDSALYLCASSFTSGGLFTNTGELFFGEGSRLTVL.

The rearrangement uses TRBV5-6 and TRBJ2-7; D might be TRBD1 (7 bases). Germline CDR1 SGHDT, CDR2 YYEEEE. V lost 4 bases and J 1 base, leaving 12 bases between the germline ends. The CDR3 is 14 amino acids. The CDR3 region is CASSAGQISYEQYF. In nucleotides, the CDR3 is TGTGCCAGCAGCGCGGGACAGATTTCCTACGAGCAGTACTTC.

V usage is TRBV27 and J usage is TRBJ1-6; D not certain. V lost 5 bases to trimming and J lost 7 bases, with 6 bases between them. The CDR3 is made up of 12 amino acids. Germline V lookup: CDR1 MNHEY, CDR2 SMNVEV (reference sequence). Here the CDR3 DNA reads TGTGCCAGCAGTGGGCGCAATTCACCCCTCCACTTT. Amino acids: CASSGRNSPLHF.

This CDR3 is CASSLGQDTGELFF. CDR3 sequence (DNA): TGCGCCAGCAGCTTGGGACAGGACACCGGGGAGCTGTTTTTT. This sequence joins TRBV5-1 and TRBJ2-2, with D possibly matching TRBD1 (6 bases). V shed 0 bases and J shed 3 bases, with 6 bases lying between them. The CDR3 has 14 residues. The germline gives CDR1 SGHRS, CDR2 YFSETQ.

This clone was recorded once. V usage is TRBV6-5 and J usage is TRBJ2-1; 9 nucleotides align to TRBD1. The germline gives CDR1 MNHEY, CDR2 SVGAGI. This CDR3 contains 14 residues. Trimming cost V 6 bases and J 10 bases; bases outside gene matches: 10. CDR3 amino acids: CASSLQQGAREQFF. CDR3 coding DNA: TGTGCCAGCAGCCTCCAACAGGGGGCCCGGGAGCAGTTCTTC.

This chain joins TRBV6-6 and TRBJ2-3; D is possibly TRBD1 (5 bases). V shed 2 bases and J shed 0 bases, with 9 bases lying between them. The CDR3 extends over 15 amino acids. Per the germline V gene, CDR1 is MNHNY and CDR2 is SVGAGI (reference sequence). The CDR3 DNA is TGTGCCAGCAGTTACGACAGAGAGAGCACAGATACGCAGTATTTT. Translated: CASSYDRESTDTQYF.

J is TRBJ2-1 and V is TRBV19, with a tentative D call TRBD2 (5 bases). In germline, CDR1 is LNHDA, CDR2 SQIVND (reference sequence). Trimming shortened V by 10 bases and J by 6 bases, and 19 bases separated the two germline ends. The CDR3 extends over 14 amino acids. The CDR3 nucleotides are TGTGCCACCTCAGTTCTCGTCGGAGGCAATGAGCAGTTCTTC. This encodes CATSVLVGGNEQFF.

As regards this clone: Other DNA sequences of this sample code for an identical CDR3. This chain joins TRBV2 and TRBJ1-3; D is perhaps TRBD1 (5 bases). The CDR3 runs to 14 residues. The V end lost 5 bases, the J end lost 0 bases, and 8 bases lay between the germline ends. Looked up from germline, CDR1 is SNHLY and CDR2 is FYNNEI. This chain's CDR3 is CASSLQGSGNTIYF. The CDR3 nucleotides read TGTGCCAGCAGTCTGCAGGGCTCTGGAAACACCATATATTTT.

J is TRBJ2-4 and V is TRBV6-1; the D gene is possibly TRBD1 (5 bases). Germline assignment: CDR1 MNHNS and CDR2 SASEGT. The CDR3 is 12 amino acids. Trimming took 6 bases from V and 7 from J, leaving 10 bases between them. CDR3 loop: CASRKGANIQYF. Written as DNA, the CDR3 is TGTGCCAGCAGGAAAGGGGCGAACATTCAGTACTTC.

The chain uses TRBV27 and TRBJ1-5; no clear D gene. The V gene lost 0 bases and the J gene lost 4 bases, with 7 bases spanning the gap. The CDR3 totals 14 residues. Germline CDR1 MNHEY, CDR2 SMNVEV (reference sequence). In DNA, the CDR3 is TGTGCCAGCAGTTTATCGGGAGTAAATCAGCCCCAGCATTTT. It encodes CASSLSGVNQPQHF.

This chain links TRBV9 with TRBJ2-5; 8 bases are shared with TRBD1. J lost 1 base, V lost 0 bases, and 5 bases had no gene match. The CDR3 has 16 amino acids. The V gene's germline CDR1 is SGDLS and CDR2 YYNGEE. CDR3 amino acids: CASSVGQGPIQETQYF. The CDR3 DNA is TGTGCCAGCAGCGTAGGACAGGGGCCCATCCAAGAGACCCAGTACTTC. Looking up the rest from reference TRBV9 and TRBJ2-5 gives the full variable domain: DSGVTQTPKHLITATGQRVTLRCSPRSGDLSVYWYQQSLDQGLQFLIQYYNGEERAKGNILERFSAQQFPDLHSELNLSSLELGDSALYFCASSVGQGPIQETQYFGPGTRLLVL.

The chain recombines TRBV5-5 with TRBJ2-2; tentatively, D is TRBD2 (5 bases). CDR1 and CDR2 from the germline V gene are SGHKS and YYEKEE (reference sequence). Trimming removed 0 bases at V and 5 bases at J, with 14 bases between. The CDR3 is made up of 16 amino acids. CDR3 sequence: CASSLGLAGLTGELFF. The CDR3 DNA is TGTGCCAGCAGCTTGGGTTTGGCTGGACTGACCGGGGAGCTGTTTTTT.

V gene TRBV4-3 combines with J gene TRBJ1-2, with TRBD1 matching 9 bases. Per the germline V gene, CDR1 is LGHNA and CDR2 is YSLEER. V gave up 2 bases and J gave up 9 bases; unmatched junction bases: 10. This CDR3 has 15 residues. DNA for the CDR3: TGCGCCAGCAGCCAACGACAGGGGGAACGTATGCGCTACACCTTC. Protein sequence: CASSQRQGERMRYTF.

The CDR3 DNA is TGTGCCAGCAGCCCTAACAGGGAAACCTACGAGCAGTACTTC. Its translation is CASSPNRETYEQYF. The J gene is TRBJ2-7, the V gene TRBV7-9; maybe TRBD1 (6 bases). CDR1 and CDR2 (germline): SEHNR, FQNEAQ (reference sequence). This CDR3 is built from 14 residues. V was pared by 5 bases and J by 2 bases, with 13 bases between.

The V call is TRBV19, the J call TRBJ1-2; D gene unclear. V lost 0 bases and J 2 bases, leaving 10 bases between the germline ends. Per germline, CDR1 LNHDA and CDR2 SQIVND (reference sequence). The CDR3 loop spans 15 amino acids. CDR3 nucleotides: TGTGCCAGTAGTATAGATCCAAATCTAAACTATGGCTACACCTTC. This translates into CASSIDPNLNYGYTF.

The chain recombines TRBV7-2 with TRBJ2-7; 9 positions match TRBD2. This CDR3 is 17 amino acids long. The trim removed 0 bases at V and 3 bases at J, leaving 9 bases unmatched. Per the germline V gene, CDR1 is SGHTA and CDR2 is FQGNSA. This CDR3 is CASSLAISGGSLYEQYF. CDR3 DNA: TGTGCCAGCAGCTTAGCGATTAGCGGGGGTTCCCTCTACGAGCAGTACTTC. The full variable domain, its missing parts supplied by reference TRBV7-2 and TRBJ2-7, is GAGVSQSPSNKVTEKGKDVELRCDPISGHTALYWYRQSLGQGLEFLIYFQGNSAPDKSGLPSDRFSAERTGGSVSTLTIQRTQQEDSAVYLCASSLAISGGSLYEQYFGPGTRLTVT.

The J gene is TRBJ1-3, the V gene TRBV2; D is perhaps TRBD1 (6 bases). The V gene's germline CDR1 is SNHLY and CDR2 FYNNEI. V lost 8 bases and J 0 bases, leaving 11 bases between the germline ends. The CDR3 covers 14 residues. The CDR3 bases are TGTGCCAGCCGTAGGACAGTCTCTGGAAACACCATATATTTT. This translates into CASRRTVSGNTIYF.

The CDR3 nucleotides read TGTGCCAGCAGTTCCTACACTGGGGGCCAGGAGACCCAGTACTTC. This codes for CASSSYTGGQETQYF. The genes are TRBV6-5 and TRBJ2-5, with a possible D match to TRBD1 (6 bases). Germline V gene lookup returns CDR1 MNHEY and CDR2 SVGAGI. This CDR3 has 15 amino acids. V was trimmed by 4 bases and J by 5 bases, leaving 17 bases between them.